The rows below give T cell receptor beta chains drawn from one sample of a study of blood T cell repertoires in COVID-19. Assay: immunoSEQ multiplex PCR; the TCRdb copy retains only in-frame clones and omits some. The sample holds 200,000 or so clones, approximately 91% seen once. The specimen sequenced was peripheral blood. These receptors were obtained from a man between 65 and 80 years old with active or convalescent COVID-19. Both conserved end residues are part of each CDR3. A D gene is named only where the DNA matches it firmly. Clone size is stated in some rows and not others, as once, few, many or a class when expanded.

d_gene: -
abundance: -
v_gene: TRBV6-5
j_gene: TRBJ1-5
CDR3aa: CASREGGQPQHF
CDR3nt: TGTGCCAGCAGGGAGGGAGGCCAGCCCCAGCATTTT

d_gene: -
abundance: few
v_gene: TRBV28
j_gene: TRBJ1-5
CDR3aa: CASSLGGAKLNQPQHF
CDR3nt: TGTGCCAGCAGTTTAGGGGGGGCGAAGTTGAATCAGCCCCAGCATTTT

d_gene: -
abundance: -
v_gene: TRBV3-1/TRBV3-2
j_gene: TRBJ2-4
CDR3aa: CASSQSGPGNIQYF
CDR3nt: TGTGCCAGCAGCCAATCAGGGCCAGGAAACATTCAGTACTTC

d_gene: TRBD1
abundance: -
v_gene: TRBV25-1
j_gene: TRBJ1-3
CDR3aa: CASSAQGVSGNTIYF
CDR3nt: TGTGCCAGCAGTGCCCAGGGGGTCTCTGGAAACACCATATATTTT

d_gene: -
abundance: -
v_gene: TRBV7-2
j_gene: TRBJ1-2
CDR3aa: CASSLLVSYGYTF
CDR3nt: TGTGCCAGCAGCTTATTAGTCTCCTATGGCTACACCTTC

d_gene: -
abundance: -
v_gene: TRBV21-1
j_gene: TRBJ2-7
CDR3aa: CASSKTTYEQYF
CDR3nt: TGTGCCAGCAGCAAGACAACCTACGAGCAGTACTTC

d_gene: TRBD2
abundance: -
v_gene: TRBV5-1
j_gene: TRBJ2-3
CDR3aa: CASRLAGGTDTQYF
CDR3nt: TGCGCCAGCAGACTAGCGGGGGGCACAGATACGCAGTATTTT

d_gene: TRBD1
abundance: -
v_gene: TRBV20-1
j_gene: TRBJ1-6
CDR3aa: CSASAQGAIHSPLHF
CDR3nt: TGCAGTGCTAGTGCCCAGGGGGCGATCCATTCACCCCTCCACTTT

d_gene: TRBD2
abundance: -
v_gene: TRBV5-1
j_gene: TRBJ2-7
CDR3aa: CASAGSGRPEDQQYF
CDR3nt: TGCGCCAGCGCGGGAAGCGGGAGGCCCGAAGACCAGCAGTACTTC

d_gene: TRBD2
abundance: -
v_gene: TRBV6-1
j_gene: TRBJ2-7
CDR3aa: CASSDFSGGVYEQYF
CDR3nt: TGTGCCAGCAGTGATTTTTCGGGGGGAGTGTACGAGCAGTACTTC

d_gene: -
abundance: -
v_gene: TRBV7-2
j_gene: TRBJ1-2
CDR3aa: CASSLRGLPSGNYGYTF
CDR3nt: TGTGCCAGCAGCTTAAGGGGCCTCCCGTCCGGGAACTATGGCTACACCTTC

d_gene: TRBD1
abundance: -
v_gene: TRBV5-1
j_gene: TRBJ1-4
CDR3aa: CASSVGGTATNEKLFF
CDR3nt: TGCGCCAGCAGCGTCGGTGGGACAGCAACTAATGAAAAACTGTTTTTT

d_gene: -
abundance: -
v_gene: TRBV11-2
j_gene: TRBJ2-1
CDR3aa: CASSRIGNEQFF
CDR3nt: TGTGCCAGCAGTCGTATCGGCAATGAGCAGTTCTTC

d_gene: TRBD2
abundance: -
v_gene: TRBV6-1
j_gene: TRBJ2-5
CDR3aa: CASSDRLAGGHQETQYF
CDR3nt: TGTGCCAGCAGTGATAGACTAGCGGGAGGGCACCAAGAGACCCAGTACTTC

d_gene: TRBD1
abundance: -
v_gene: TRBV19
j_gene: TRBJ1-6
CDR3aa: CASSDRDNSPLHF
CDR3nt: TGTGCCAGCTCCGACAGGGATAATTCACCCCTCCACTTT

d_gene: -
abundance: -
v_gene: TRBV7-2
j_gene: TRBJ2-5
CDR3aa: CASSSSGQETQYF
CDR3nt: TGTGCCAGCAGCTCCTCAGGGCAAGAGACCCAGTACTTC

d_gene: TRBD1
abundance: few
v_gene: TRBV7-2
j_gene: TRBJ2-7
CDR3aa: CASSTGTGSSYEQYF
CDR3nt: TGTGCCAGCAGCACCGGGACAGGGAGCTCCTACGAGCAGTACTTC

d_gene: -
abundance: -
v_gene: TRBV12-5
j_gene: TRBJ2-3
CDR3aa: CASGLGGTTDTQYF
CDR3nt: TGTGCTAGTGGTTTGGGGGGCACTACAGATACGCAGTATTTT

d_gene: TRBD1
abundance: -
v_gene: TRBV6-5
j_gene: TRBJ1-5
CDR3aa: CASRRTGRNQPQHF
CDR3nt: TGTGCCAGCAGGAGGACAGGTCGAAATCAGCCCCAGCATTTT

d_gene: TRBD2
abundance: -
v_gene: TRBV6-5
j_gene: TRBJ2-1
CDR3aa: CASTPPSSGSNEQFF
CDR3nt: TGTGCCAGCACTCCCCCCTCTAGCGGGAGTAATGAGCAGTTCTTC

d_gene: TRBD1
abundance: -
v_gene: TRBV18
j_gene: TRBJ1-5
CDR3aa: CASSPTGTGGDQPQHF
CDR3nt: TGTGCCAGCTCACCGACTGGGACAGGAGGAGATCAGCCCCAGCATTTT

d_gene: -
abundance: -
v_gene: TRBV24-1
j_gene: TRBJ2-5
CDR3aa: CATSDAGGQETQYF
CDR3nt: TGTGCCACCAGTGACGCCGGGGGCCAAGAGACCCAGTACTTC

d_gene: -
abundance: -
v_gene: TRBV28
j_gene: TRBJ1-5
CDR3aa: CASRTGTGILGDQPQHF
CDR3nt: TGTGCCAGCAGGACGGGTACAGGGATCTTAGGAGATCAGCCCCAGCATTTT

d_gene: -
abundance: once
v_gene: TRBV29-1
j_gene: TRBJ2-5
CDR3aa: CSVPARSETQYF
CDR3nt: TGCAGCGTGCCAGCGAGGTCAGAGACCCAGTACTTC

d_gene: TRBD2
abundance: -
v_gene: TRBV9
j_gene: TRBJ2-5
CDR3aa: CASSLSVGLQETQYF
CDR3nt: TGTGCCAGCAGCCTGTCTGTGGGACTACAAGAGACCCAGTACTTC

d_gene: -
abundance: -
v_gene: TRBV2
j_gene: TRBJ1-1
CDR3aa: CASSDPRGANTEAFF
CDR3nt: TGTGCCAGCAGTGACCCCCGGGGGGCGAACACTGAAGCTTTCTTT

d_gene: -
abundance: -
v_gene: TRBV19
j_gene: TRBJ2-4
CDR3aa: CASSIRGIKNIQYF
CDR3nt: TGTGCCAGTAGTATCCGCGGGATCAAAAACATTCAGTACTTC

d_gene: -
abundance: -
v_gene: TRBV5-1
j_gene: TRBJ2-1
CDR3aa: CASSPYSYNEQFF
CDR3nt: TGCGCCAGCAGTCCGTACTCCTACAATGAGCAGTTCTTC

d_gene: -
abundance: -
v_gene: TRBV28
j_gene: TRBJ1-6
CDR3aa: CASSPIQGYNSPLHF
CDR3nt: TGTGCCAGCAGTCCGATACAGGGTTATAATTCACCCCTCCACTTT

d_gene: -
abundance: once
v_gene: TRBV7-2
j_gene: TRBJ1-6
CDR3aa: CASSWIGASPLHF
CDR3nt: TGTGCCAGCAGCTGGATAGGGGCTTCACCCCTCCACTTT

d_gene: TRBD1
abundance: -
v_gene: TRBV3-1/TRBV3-2
j_gene: TRBJ1-2
CDR3aa: CASSQAWQGADCGCYTF
CDR3nt: TGTGCCAGCAGCCAAGCGTGGCAGGGGGCGGATTGCGGGTGCTACACCTTC

d_gene: -
abundance: -
v_gene: TRBV5-8
j_gene: TRBJ1-5
CDR3aa: CASSLGGYSNQPQHF
CDR3nt: TGTGCCAGCAGCTTGGGCGGATATAGCAATCAGCCCCAGCATTTT

d_gene: TRBD2
abundance: -
v_gene: TRBV7-2
j_gene: TRBJ2-7
CDR3aa: CASSAQKPGLEKQYF
CDR3nt: TGTGCCAGCAGCGCCCAAAAGCCGGGACTAGAAAAGCAGTACTTC

d_gene: -
abundance: -
v_gene: TRBV9
j_gene: TRBJ2-1
CDR3aa: CASSVEGVPTNEQFF
CDR3nt: TGTGCCAGCAGCGTAGAGGGAGTACCAACCAATGAGCAGTTCTTC

d_gene: -
abundance: once
v_gene: TRBV28
j_gene: TRBJ1-1
CDR3aa: CASSLTGSPEAFF
CDR3nt: TGTGCCAGCAGTTTAACAGGGTCTCCTGAAGCTTTCTTT

d_gene: TRBD1
abundance: -
v_gene: TRBV28
j_gene: TRBJ1-4
CDR3aa: CASSFRDSDNEKLFF
CDR3nt: TGTGCCAGCAGTTTCCGGGACAGTGATAATGAAAAACTGTTTTTT

d_gene: -
abundance: -
v_gene: TRBV5-8
j_gene: TRBJ2-1
CDR3aa: CASSLGGEQFF
CDR3nt: TGTGCCAGCAGCTTGGGGGGCGAGCAGTTCTTC

d_gene: TRBD2
abundance: -
v_gene: TRBV10-3
j_gene: TRBJ2-1
CDR3aa: CAIRPVGTRGNEQFF
CDR3nt: TGTGCCATCCGACCAGTCGGGACTAGGGGTAATGAGCAGTTCTTC

d_gene: TRBD2
abundance: -
v_gene: TRBV7-2
j_gene: TRBJ2-1
CDR3aa: CASSHSGRGGNEQFF
CDR3nt: TGTGCCAGCAGCCATAGCGGGAGGGGGGGCAATGAGCAGTTCTTC

d_gene: -
abundance: -
v_gene: TRBV6-5
j_gene: TRBJ2-3
CDR3aa: CASSTLNTQYF
CDR3nt: TGTGCCAGCAGTACTTTGAATACGCAGTATTTT

d_gene: TRBD1
abundance: -
v_gene: TRBV27
j_gene: TRBJ1-6
CDR3aa: CASSRKTGSSYNSPLHF
CDR3nt: TGTGCCAGCAGTCGAAAGACAGGGAGCTCCTATAATTCACCCCTCCACTTT

d_gene: TRBD2
abundance: -
v_gene: TRBV6-2/TRBV6-3
j_gene: TRBJ2-5
CDR3aa: CASSHGTSGGARETQYF
CDR3nt: TGTGCCAGCAGCCACGGGACTAGCGGGGGGGCCAGGGAGACCCAGTACTTC

d_gene: -
abundance: -
v_gene: TRBV2
j_gene: TRBJ2-3
CDR3aa: CASSEPLGRGGTDTQYF
CDR3nt: TGTGCCAGCAGTGAACCCCTCGGCAGGGGAGGCACAGATACGCAGTATTTT

d_gene: -
abundance: -
v_gene: TRBV19
j_gene: TRBJ1-2
CDR3aa: CASSSTGYTF
CDR3nt: TGTGCCAGTAGTTCCACAGGCTACACCTTC

d_gene: -
abundance: -
v_gene: TRBV13
j_gene: TRBJ1-5
CDR3aa: CASSLQGHQPQHF
CDR3nt: TGTGCCAGCAGCTTACAGGGGCATCAGCCCCAGCATTTT

d_gene: -
abundance: -
v_gene: TRBV12-3/TRBV12-4
j_gene: TRBJ2-2
CDR3aa: CASSFGTGELFF
CDR3nt: TGTGCCAGCAGTTTCGGCACCGGGGAGCTGTTTTTT

d_gene: -
abundance: -
v_gene: TRBV6-6
j_gene: TRBJ1-3
CDR3aa: CATRSGNTIYF
CDR3nt: TGTGCCACCCGCTCTGGAAACACCATATATTTT

d_gene: TRBD2
abundance: -
v_gene: TRBV28
j_gene: TRBJ2-1
CDR3aa: CASSTTSGLNEQFF
CDR3nt: TGTGCCAGCAGTACAACTAGCGGGCTGAATGAGCAGTTCTTC

d_gene: TRBD1
abundance: -
v_gene: TRBV29-1
j_gene: TRBJ2-2
CDR3aa: CSVLSRGRGGELFF
CDR3nt: TGCAGCGTCTTATCCAGGGGGCGGGGCGGGGAGCTGTTTTTT

d_gene: TRBD1
abundance: once
v_gene: TRBV18
j_gene: TRBJ1-1
CDR3aa: CASSPPNRGDTEAFF
CDR3nt: TGTGCCAGCTCACCACCAAACAGGGGGGACACTGAAGCTTTCTTT

d_gene: -
abundance: once
v_gene: TRBV19
j_gene: TRBJ2-5
CDR3aa: CASRGLPRDKETQYF
CDR3nt: TGTGCCAGTAGAGGGCTCCCCCGGGATAAAGAGACCCAGTACTTC